These 11 T cell receptor beta chains came from one sample sequenced in a study of blood T cell repertoires in COVID-19. Produced via immunoSEQ multiplex PCR; TCRdb's table is partial and in-frame only. The sample consists of 300,000 to 400,000 clones, 70% to 90% of them appearing once. Sequencing was done on a sample of peripheral blood. The origin of the receptors is a woman aged 55-75 years with COVID-19, enrolled during active disease.

The chain links TRBV11-2 to TRBJ2-1, with 8 bases that match TRBD1. The length of the CDR3 is 11 residues. After removal of 5 bases from V and 13 bases from J, the junction contained 4 bases not matched to a gene. The germline gives CDR1 SGHAT, CDR2 FQNNGV. This CDR3 reads CASSHGTGQFF. The CDR3 DNA reads TGTGCCAGCAGCCATGGGACAGGCCAGTTCTTC.

This CDR3 reads CASSSRQGYHPTSYNSPLHF. The CDR3 bases are TGTGCCAGCAGCTCCCGACAGGGGTACCACCCAACCTCCTATAATTCACCCCTCCACTTT. The chain recombines TRBV7-3 with TRBJ1-6; TRBD1 agrees at 8 bases. The CDR3 is 20 amino acids. With V trimmed by 4 bases and J by 0 bases, 14 bases remained unmatched. Germline V gene sequence: CDR1 SGHTA, CDR2 FQGTGA.

The J gene is TRBJ2-2, the V gene TRBV19, with a possible D match to TRBD2 (6 bases). Looked up from germline, CDR1 is LNHDA and CDR2 is SQIVND (reference sequence). CDR3 length: 16 residues. The V and J ends lost 8 bases and 1 base respectively, with 17 bases between them. CDR3 nucleotides: TGTGCCAGTTACCGGAGGGCCGGCGGGAACACCGGGGAGCTGTTTTTT. Its protein product is CASYRRAGGNTGELFF.

The chain has TRBV7-8 and TRBJ1-1; the D gene is possibly TRBD1 (6 bases). Germline assignment: CDR1 SGHVS and CDR2 FQNEAQ. Trimming pared 6 bases from V and 0 bases from J, leaving 20 bases between. This CDR3 has 17 amino acids. The CDR3 coding sequence is TGTGCCAGCAGTCTCCCTCCAACAGGGATTGTGAACACTGAAGCTTTCTTT. Its protein is CASSLPPTGIVNTEAFF.

The chain carries TRBV10-3 and TRBJ2-5, with 9 bases matching TRBD1. Trimming took 4 bases from V and 3 from J; bases not matched to a gene: 3. CDR3 length: 14 amino acids. The V gene's germline CDR1 is ENHRY and CDR2 SYGVKD. The CDR3 nucleotides are TGTGCCATCAGTGGAGGGACAGGGAAAGAGACCCAGTACTTC. It translates to CAISGGTGKETQYF.

The V gene is TRBV19, the J gene TRBJ1-5; D is unresolved. Germline V gene lookup returns CDR1 LNHDA and CDR2 SQIVND (reference sequence). The CDR3 covers 16 residues. Trimming took 4 bases from V and 3 from J, leaving 16 bases between them. The CDR3 loop reads CASSTSPREFNQPQHF. The CDR3, as DNA: TGTGCCAGTAGTACCTCCCCGCGGGAATTCAATCAGCCCCAGCATTTT.

This clone appeared a single time. The J gene is TRBJ1-1, the V gene TRBV23-1; D is unresolved. TRBV23-1 is an ORF, with its function uncertain. Trimming took 2 bases from V and 3 from J, leaving 22 bases between them. CDR3 size: 18 residues. The CDR3 sequence is CASSQNVRRRAGDTEAFF. DNA for the CDR3: TGCGCCAGCAGTCAAAACGTGCGGAGGCGGGCGGGTGACACTGAAGCTTTCTTT.

The chain couples TRBV27 to TRBJ1-1, with 10 bases that match TRBD1. V shed 6 bases, J shed 7 bases, and the junction held 5 bases outside the gene matches. Germline V gene lookup returns CDR1 MNHEY and CDR2 SMNVEV (reference sequence). The CDR3 contains 13 residues. In DNA, the CDR3 is TGTGCCAGCAGCCGGGACAGGGGTGTTGAAGCTTTCTTT. Translated, it gives CASSRDRGVEAFF.

The J gene is TRBJ1-2, the V gene TRBV5-1, with 7 bases that match TRBD1. This CDR3 region has 14 residues. V shed 4 bases and J 5 bases; nucleotides not matched to a gene: 8. Germline CDR1 reads SGHRS; CDR2 reads YFSETQ. The CDR3, as DNA: TGCGCCAGCAGCCCCCCAGGGGGAAAATATGGCTACACCTTC. Its protein is CASSPPGGKYGYTF. Using reference TRBV5-1 and TRBJ1-2 for the parts outside the CDR3, the full variable domain is KAGVTQTPRYLIKTRGQQVTLSCSPISGHRSVSWYQQTPGQGLQFLFEYFSETQRNKGNFPGRFSGRQFSNSRSEMNVSTLELGDSALYLCASSPPGGKYGYTFGSGTRLTVV.

The V and J genes are TRBV12-5 and TRBJ1-5; a weak D match, TRBD1 (5 bases). Per the germline V gene, CDR1 is LGHNT and CDR2 is FRNRAP. The V gene lost 7 bases and the J gene lost 0 bases, with 13 bases spanning the gap. The CDR3 has 15 amino acids. CDR3 sequence: CASAYSTDSNQPQHF. CDR3 nucleotides: TGTGCTAGTGCCTATTCGACAGATAGCAATCAGCCCCAGCATTTT.

This sequence joins TRBV5-1 and TRBJ1-2; 9 bases agree with TRBD1. This CDR3 spans 13 amino acids. V trimming: 7 bases; J trimming: 2 bases; junction bases outside the gene matches: 3. Germline lookup yields CDR1 SGHRS and CDR2 YFSETQ. The CDR3: CASGQGWNYGYTF. The CDR3 DNA reads TGCGCCAGCGGACAGGGGTGGAACTATGGCTACACCTTC.